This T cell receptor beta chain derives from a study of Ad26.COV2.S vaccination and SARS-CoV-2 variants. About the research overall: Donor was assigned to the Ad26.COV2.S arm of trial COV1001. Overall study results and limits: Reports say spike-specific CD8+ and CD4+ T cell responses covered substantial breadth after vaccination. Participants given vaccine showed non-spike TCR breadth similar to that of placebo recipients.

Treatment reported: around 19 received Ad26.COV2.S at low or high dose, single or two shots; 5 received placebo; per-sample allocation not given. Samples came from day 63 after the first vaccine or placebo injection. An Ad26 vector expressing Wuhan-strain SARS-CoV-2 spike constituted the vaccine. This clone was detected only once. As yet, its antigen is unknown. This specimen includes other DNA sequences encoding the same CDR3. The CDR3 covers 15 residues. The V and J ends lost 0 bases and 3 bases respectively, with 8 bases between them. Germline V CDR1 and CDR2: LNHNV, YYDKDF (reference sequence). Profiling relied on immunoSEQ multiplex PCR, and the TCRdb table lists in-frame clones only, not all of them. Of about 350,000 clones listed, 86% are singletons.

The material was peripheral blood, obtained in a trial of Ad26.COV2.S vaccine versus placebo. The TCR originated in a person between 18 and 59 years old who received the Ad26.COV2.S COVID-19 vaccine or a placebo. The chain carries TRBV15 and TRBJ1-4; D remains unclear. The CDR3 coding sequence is TGTGCCACCAGCAGAGATAAGGGATCTAATGAAAAACTGTTTTTT. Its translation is CATSRDKGSNEKLFF.